The source of this T cell receptor (beta chain) is a study of blood T cell repertoires in COVID-19. Study-level information: Spain, Italy and the United States supplied samples that represented acute and convalescent COVID-19. Sources were T cells, B-cell-depleted T cells, or PBMCs; the material itself was cDNA or gDNA.

V lost 4 bases to trimming and J lost 5 bases, with 17 bases between them. The CDR3 has 14 residues. Germline loops: CDR1 GTSNPN, CDR2 SVGIG (reference sequence). Original handling: Nucleated cell counts were estimated from reference gene primer amplification. The table came from immunoSEQ multiplex PCR; TCRdb's copy has only in-frame clones and leaves some out. V and J calls plus clone size are reproduced from that table; the DNA served to infer D and trimming. The data show about 34,000 clones, 80% to 95% seen once. The sequencing input was peripheral blood. This clonotype was sampled from an elderly man with acute or convalescent COVID-19. The genes are TRBV30 and TRBJ1-1, with D tentatively TRBD1 (6 bases). The CDR3 DNA follows: TGTGCCTGGAATGCCGGGGGGGGGCGAACTGAAGCTTTCTTT. Protein sequence: CAWNAGGGRTEAFF.